This T cell receptor (beta chain) came from a study of blood T cells in healthy people across ages. Study-level findings and limits: Both higher diversity and more naive CD4+ cells marked long-lived donors when set against aged donors. PBMCs left unsorted prevented a conclusive naive versus antigen-experienced comparison.

Together with a sample-barcoded 5' primer, a J-beta primer mix was included in a second PCR lasting roughly 6 to 12 cycles. TCRdb recomputed calls from the 5' RACE reads with MiXCR, one row per CDR3 protein. This table has some 850,000 distinct CDR3 sequences, roughly 24% appearing once. The CDR3 extends over 14 amino acids. The germline CDR1 and CDR2 sequences are DFQATT and SNEGSKA (reference sequence). Trimming took 5 bases from V and 1 from J; bases not matched to a gene: 3. This clonotype was counted a few times. No antigen is known for it. This sample was shared with a second study, whose subject was T cells of mothers and their children. As reported in that work: Three healthy Caucasian mothers, along with their six children, served as the donors. Amplification in the second PCR used the M1S primer, which added sample barcodes and 2-4 random nucleotides.

Sequences were obtained from blood. This receptor was taken from a boy between 10 and 17 years old in good health. The chain joins TRBV20-1 to TRBJ2-5, with 11 bases lining up with TRBD1. CDR3 region: CSAPGTGGQETQYF. The CDR3, as DNA: TGCAGTGCTCCCGGGACAGGGGGCCAAGAGACCCAGTACTTC.